This is a list of T cell receptor beta chains from one sample in a study of beta chain features in type 1 diabetes. Measured with immunoSEQ multiplex PCR; TCRdb has only the in-frame clones, and not every one. The sample records some 150,000 clones, 7% to 9.5% being singletons. Sequencing was carried out using central memory CD4+ T cells from blood. Receptors were obtained from a woman in her thirties with type 1 diabetes. The conserved cysteine and the conserved F or W are not part of the CDR3 here. A D gene is named only where the DNA matches it firmly.

v_call: TRBV4-2; d_call: NA; cdr3_aa: ASSQAGGQSSYEQY
v_call: TRBV7-2; d_call: TRBD1; cdr3_aa: ASSPGTGLTVYYGYT
v_call: TRBV7-2; d_call: NA; cdr3_aa: ASSLAHGQPYEQY
v_call: TRBV6-5; d_call: TRBD1; cdr3_aa: ASSSRQGGSNQPQH
v_call: TRBV6-6; d_call: TRBD1; cdr3_aa: ASKPGQGGLNEQF
v_call: TRBV29-1; d_call: TRBD2; cdr3_aa: SGGGLQEGEQY
v_call: TRBV2; d_call: NA; cdr3_aa: ASSVRREVTEAF
v_call: TRBV18; d_call: NA; cdr3_aa: ASSPSGVEQY
v_call: TRBV4-1; d_call: TRBD1; cdr3_aa: ASSQDSRGPPYSNQPQH
v_call: TRBV6-1; d_call: NA; cdr3_aa: ASSEVGGFDRNTEAF
v_call: TRBV29-1; d_call: TRBD1; cdr3_aa: SVASAGGSQPQH
v_call: TRBV28; d_call: TRBD2; cdr3_aa: ASSAFSGRLHEQF
v_call: TRBV11-3; d_call: TRBD2; cdr3_aa: ASSLGAGDSTGTDTQY
v_call: TRBV18; d_call: NA; cdr3_aa: ASSPDSGEAF
v_call: TRBV30; d_call: NA; cdr3_aa: AWIRSSYTEAF
v_call: TRBV5-1; d_call: TRBD1; cdr3_aa: ASSLGQGHEQY
v_call: TRBV6-1; d_call: NA; cdr3_aa: ASSATGWGDYSNQPQH
v_call: TRBV29-1; d_call: NA; cdr3_aa: SAEQGGRGDTQY
v_call: TRBV5-1; d_call: TRBD1; cdr3_aa: ASSVQGTNTGELF
v_call: TRBV29-1; d_call: TRBD1; cdr3_aa: SVVALDRGHGYT
v_call: TRBV5-1; d_call: TRBD2; cdr3_aa: ASSSSGAYNEQF
v_call: TRBV2; d_call: TRBD1; cdr3_aa: ASRAPGQYTETQY
v_call: TRBV30; d_call: NA; cdr3_aa: AWSKRSLNEKLF